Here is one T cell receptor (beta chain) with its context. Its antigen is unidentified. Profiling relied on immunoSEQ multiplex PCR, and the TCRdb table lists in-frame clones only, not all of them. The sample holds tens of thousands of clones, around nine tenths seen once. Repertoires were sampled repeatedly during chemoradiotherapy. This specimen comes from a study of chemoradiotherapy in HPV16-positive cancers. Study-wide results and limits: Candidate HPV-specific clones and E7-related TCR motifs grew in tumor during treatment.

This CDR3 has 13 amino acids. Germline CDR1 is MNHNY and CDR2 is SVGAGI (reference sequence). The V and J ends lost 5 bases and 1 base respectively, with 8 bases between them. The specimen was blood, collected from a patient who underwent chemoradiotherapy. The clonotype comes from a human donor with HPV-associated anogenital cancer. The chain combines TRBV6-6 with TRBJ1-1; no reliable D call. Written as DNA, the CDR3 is TGTGCCAGCAGTCGAACGGGGAACACTGAAGCTTTCTTT. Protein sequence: CASSRTGNTEAFF.